One sample yielded the 27 T cell receptor beta chains listed below, sequenced in a study of beta chain features in type 1 diabetes. Isolated RNA was reverse transcribed in full, so expressed TCRB transcripts were sequenced. TCRdb's copy holds only in-frame clones and misses some; the assay was immunoSEQ multiplex PCR. The sample lists 200,000 to 250,000 clones, 27% seen once, with 3.5% to 4.5% in the top ten. The specimen sequenced was central memory CD4+ T cells from blood. The source of these receptors is a man aged 25 to 45 in good health.

This chain links TRBV30 with TRBJ1-1, with 9 bases matching TRBD1. This CDR3 has 12 amino acids. Germline CDR1 is GTSNPN and CDR2 is SVGIG (reference sequence). V lost 1 base and J lost 11; bases outside the gene matches: 5. The CDR3 protein is CAWSATGGKAFF. The DNA for the CDR3 is TGTGCCTGGAGTGCGACAGGGGGTAAGGCTTTCTTT.

The rearrangement joins TRBV29-1 to TRBJ1-1; D unresolved. V dropped 7 bases and J dropped 2 bases, with 8 bases sitting between them. The CDR3 covers 11 residues. Per germline, CDR1 SQVTM and CDR2 ANQGSEA. CDR3 sequence: CSARRNTEAFF. CDR3 in DNA: TGCAGCGCCAGGAGAAACACTGAAGCTTTCTTT.

This sequence joins TRBV6-5 and TRBJ2-2; 8 nucleotides match TRBD1. With 6 bases clipped from V and 4 bases from J, the junction kept 4 bases outside the gene matches. The V gene's germline CDR1 is MNHEY and CDR2 SVGAGI. This CDR3 is 14 amino acids long. CDR3 residues: CASSRDRLTGELFF. The DNA for the CDR3 is TGTGCCAGCAGCAGGGACAGGCTCACCGGGGAGCTGTTTTTT.

This clone appeared a few times. J is TRBJ2-7 and V is TRBV28; 7 positions agree with TRBD1. Germline trimming cut 4 bases from V and 3 bases from J; bases unmatched to any gene: 9. Looked up from germline, CDR1 is MDHEN and CDR2 is SYDVKM. The CDR3 is 15 amino acids. The CDR3, as DNA: TGTGCCAGCAGTTCACCTCACAGGGGCTACTACGAGCAGTACTTC. This gives the protein CASSSPHRGYYEQYF.

This clone has more than one count but fewer than ten. The rearrangement joins TRBV4-1 to TRBJ1-4, with D unresolved. V lost 4 bases and J 5 bases, leaving 17 bases between the germline ends. The germline V gene has CDR1 MGHRA and CDR2 YSYEKL. This CDR3 region has 16 residues. In DNA form, the CDR3 reads TGCGCCAGCAGCCTCCAGACGGAACTCTTAAATGAAAAACTGTTTTTT. Residues: CASSLQTELLNEKLFF.

This clone was picked up a small number of times. Other DNA sequences from this sample encode an identical CDR3 as well. The chain joins TRBV7-9 to TRBJ2-1; TRBD1 matches 8 bases. V shed 5 bases and J 7 bases; nucleotides not matched to a gene: 7. Germline CDR1 SEHNR, CDR2 FQNEAQ (reference sequence). The CDR3 spans 14 residues. Here the CDR3 reads CASSLGTGGNEQFF. CDR3 coding DNA: TGTGCCAGCAGCCTCGGGACAGGAGGGAATGAGCAGTTCTTC.

This clone was seen a handful of times. The chain couples TRBV9 to TRBJ2-7; 13 bases are shared with TRBD2. Germline V CDR1 and CDR2: SGDLS, YYNGEE. With 0 bases clipped from V and 6 bases from J, the junction kept 6 bases outside the gene matches. The CDR3 contains 16 residues. DNA of the CDR3: TGTGCCAGCAGCGTAGGACTAGCGGGAGGCCAAATCGAGCAGTACTTC. This codes for CASSVGLAGGQIEQYF.

Concerning this clone itself: Other DNA sequences in the same sample also yield this CDR3. The rearrangement links TRBV6-1 to TRBJ2-3; 7 bases match TRBD1. V shed 1 base, J shed 5 bases, and the junction held 0 bases outside the gene matches. The CDR3 totals 13 residues. Per germline, CDR1 MNHNS and CDR2 SASEGT. The CDR3 bases are TGTGCCAGCAGTGAAGGGACAGGAGATACGCAGTATTTT. This translates into CASSEGTGDTQYF.

This clone was detected only a few times. The same CDR3 can be traced to other DNA sequences in this sample. CDR3 bases: TGTGCCAGCAGCTTGGGGCAGGGGAACACTGAAGCTTTCTTT. This translates into CASSLGQGNTEAFF. The V gene is TRBV7-9, the J gene TRBJ1-1; maybe TRBD1 (5 bases). The V end lost 3 bases, the J end lost 1 base, and 9 bases lay between the germline ends. Looked up from germline, CDR1 is SEHNR and CDR2 is FQNEAQ (reference sequence). The CDR3 has 14 residues.

This clone has only one observation. This chain uses TRBV4-2 with TRBJ1-2; no reliable D call. The germline V and J ends were trimmed by 0 bases and 3 bases, with 11 bases remaining between them. This CDR3 is 15 amino acids long. CDR1 LGHNA and CDR2 YNFKEQ come from the germline V gene. CDR3 DNA sequence: TGTGCCAGCAGCCAAGATCTTCGGGATTACTATGGCTACACCTTC. It translates to CASSQDLRDYYGYTF.

This clone was observed a handful of times. V is TRBV5-1 and J is TRBJ1-1; 7 bases agree with TRBD1. Germline assignment: CDR1 SGHRS and CDR2 YFSETQ. The junction had 4 bases not matched to a gene; V was cut back by 7 bases and J by 1 base. This CDR3 is 13 amino acids long. The CDR3: CASGDSGNTEAFF. The CDR3 nucleotides are TGCGCCAGCGGGGACAGTGGGAACACTGAAGCTTTCTTT.

This clone has a handful of counts. The V and J genes are TRBV7-8 and TRBJ2-2, with 8 bases lining up with TRBD1. The length of the CDR3 is 13 residues. Trimming took 3 bases from V and 8 from J; bases not matched to a gene: 2. Looked up from germline, CDR1 is SGHVS and CDR2 is FQNEAQ. CDR3 residues: CASSFDRGGELFF. CDR3 nucleotide sequence: TGTGCCAGCAGCTTCGACAGGGGAGGGGAGCTGTTTTTT.

This chain's CDR3 is CASSLLSSSQEQFF. CDR3 DNA: TGCGCCAGCAGCTTGCTGTCTTCCTCCCAGGAGCAGTTCTTC. The chain is built from TRBV5-1 and TRBJ2-1; D unresolved. The V and J ends lost 1 base and 10 bases respectively, with 15 bases between them. Germline loops: CDR1 SGHRS, CDR2 YFSETQ. This CDR3 comprises 14 residues.

This rearrangement joins TRBV10-3 to TRBJ2-7; 10 bases align to TRBD1. The CDR3 runs to 13 residues. V shed 4 bases, J shed 7 bases, and the junction held 4 bases outside the gene matches. Germline CDR1 ENHRY, CDR2 SYGVKD. This CDR3 is CAISAQGQGEQYF. CDR3 nucleotides: TGTGCCATCAGTGCGCAGGGACAGGGGGAGCAGTACTTC.

The J gene is TRBJ1-5, the V gene TRBV4-3; the D is unclear. The CDR3 contains 13 residues. Germline V gives CDR1 LGHNA, CDR2 YSLEER. The germline V and J ends were trimmed by 4 bases and 7 bases, with 11 bases remaining between them. CDR3 DNA: TGCGCCAGCAGCCCGGAGTTGGTGCAGCCCCAGCATTTT. Translation gives CASSPELVQPQHF.

The rearrangement joins TRBV29-1 to TRBJ2-3, with 8 nucleotides matching TRBD1. This CDR3 comprises 16 residues. The V segment lost 1 base and the J segment 0 bases; nucleotides outside the gene matches: 6. Per germline, CDR1 SQVTM and CDR2 ANQGSEA. CDR3 sequence reads: CSVEGRHRGSTDTQYF. CDR3 coding DNA: TGCAGCGTTGAAGGGAGGCACAGGGGGAGCACAGATACGCAGTATTTT.

The chain joins TRBV6-5 to TRBJ2-6; D may match TRBD1 or TRBD2 (5 bases each). This CDR3 comprises 15 residues. Per the germline V gene, CDR1 is MNHEY and CDR2 is SVGAGI. The V and J ends lost 5 bases and 1 base respectively, with 9 bases between them. The CDR3: CASSPGTSGANVLTF. In DNA, the CDR3 is TGTGCCAGCAGTCCTGGGACGTCTGGGGCCAACGTCCTGACTTTC.

J is TRBJ2-7 and V is TRBV5-1, with D possibly being TRBD2 (5 bases). The CDR3 covers 12 residues. V lost 0 bases to trimming and J lost 6 bases, with 7 bases between them. Germline CDR1 SGHRS, CDR2 YFSETQ. The CDR3 is CASSLVGAEQYF. In DNA, the CDR3 is TGCGCCAGCAGCTTGGTGGGAGCCGAGCAGTACTTC.

The CDR3 sequence: CAISESVDEQFF. The CDR3 DNA is TGTGCCATCAGTGAGTCGGTCGATGAGCAGTTCTTC. This chain joins TRBV10-3 and TRBJ2-1; D gene uncertain. The germline CDR1 and CDR2 sequences are ENHRY and SYGVKD. V was shortened by 0 bases and J by 8 bases, with 5 bases between the two germline ends. There are 12 residues in the CDR3.

The CDR3 loop reads CASSQESGGPAKNIQYF. The DNA for the CDR3 is TGCGCCAGCAGCCAAGAATCCGGGGGGCCGGCCAAAAACATTCAGTACTTC. This sequence joins TRBV4-1 and TRBJ2-4; tentative D call: TRBD2 (7 bases). Germline V gene lookup returns CDR1 MGHRA and CDR2 YSYEKL. With 0 bases removed from V and 1 base from J, the gap between germline ends came to 13 bases. The CDR3 loop spans 17 amino acids.

This chain joins TRBV7-2 and TRBJ2-3; TRBD2 matches 11 bases. V trimming: 4 bases; J trimming: 2 bases; junction bases outside the gene matches: 5. This CDR3 contains 16 residues. CDR1 and CDR2 (germline): SGHTA, FQGNSA. The CDR3, as DNA: TGTGCCAGCAGCTCTGGGACTAGCGGAGTCACAGATACGCAGTATTTT. It specifies CASSSGTSGVTDTQYF.

This clone has just a few counts. V is TRBV5-6 and J is TRBJ2-1; TRBD2 agrees at 14 bases. The trim removed 3 bases at V and 1 base at J, leaving 9 bases unmatched. Germline-derived CDR1 and CDR2 are SGHDT and YYEEEE. The CDR3 runs 19 residues. CDR3 sequence: CASSSGLAGGLRSYNEQFF. In DNA, the CDR3 is TGTGCCAGCAGCTCAGGACTAGCGGGAGGATTGAGATCCTACAATGAGCAGTTCTTC.

This sequence joins TRBV7-9 and TRBJ2-1; D uncertain. Germline V gives CDR1 SEHNR, CDR2 FQNEAQ (reference sequence). V gave up 2 bases and J gave up 4 bases, with 12 bases separating them. This CDR3 comprises 15 residues. CDR3 nucleotide sequence: TGTGCCAGCAGCTTAAGGTCCGGCCAGTACAATGAGCAGTTCTTC. The encoded protein is CASSLRSGQYNEQFF.

This rearrangement joins TRBV5-1 to TRBJ2-3; 10 bases match TRBD2. The CDR3 covers 15 residues. V gave up 4 bases and J gave up 0 bases; unmatched junction bases: 2. CDR1 and CDR2 from the germline V gene are SGHRS and YFSETQ. The CDR3 nucleotides read TGCGCCAGCAGCCTTAGCGGGAGGAGCACAGATACGCAGTATTTT. Its protein is CASSLSGRSTDTQYF. Filled out from reference TRBV5-1 and TRBJ2-3, the complete variable domain reads KAGVTQTPRYLIKTRGQQVTLSCSPISGHRSVSWYQQTPGQGLQFLFEYFSETQRNKGNFPGRFSGRQFSNSRSEMNVSTLELGDSALYLCASSLSGRSTDTQYFGPGTRLTVL.

This clone was counted between two and nine times. The chain recombines TRBV15 with TRBJ2-1; 11 bases line up with TRBD1. CDR1 LNHNV and CDR2 YYDKDF come from the germline V gene (reference sequence). V trimming: 5 bases; J trimming: 1 base; junction bases outside the gene matches: 19. The CDR3 is 21 residues long. DNA for the CDR3: TGTGCCACCAGCCACCGGCACCGAAAAAGGTGGGACAGGGGGTCCTACAATGAGCAGTTCTTC. It translates to CATSHRHRKRWDRGSYNEQFF.

The sample holds a few counts of this clone. CDR3: CASLGRDRLYNEQFF. The CDR3 bases are TGTGCAAGTCTGGGTCGCGACAGACTTTACAATGAGCAGTTCTTC. The chain joins TRBV28 to TRBJ2-1, with D possibly matching TRBD1 (5 bases). Germline lookup yields CDR1 MDHEN and CDR2 SYDVKM. The CDR3 runs 15 residues.

Only a few counts were recorded for this clone. The CDR3 sequence is CASSSGTGATGELFF. The CDR3 DNA reads as TGTGCCAGCTCGTCCGGGACAGGGGCCACCGGGGAGCTGTTTTTT. V and J are TRBV18 and TRBJ2-2; 10 nucleotides line up with TRBD1. There are 15 residues in the CDR3. The trim removed 6 bases at V and 4 bases at J, leaving 5 bases unmatched. Germline V gene lookup returns CDR1 KGHSH and CDR2 LQKENI.